This record covers a single T cell receptor (beta chain). Its antigen specificity is not known. No clone much larger than this one lies a single base away; base qualities are absent. CDR1 SGHNT and CDR2 YYREEE are derived from the germline V gene (reference sequence). From cysteine to phenylalanine, the CDR3 is 15 amino acids long. Kept here is only the CDR3 DNA, which spans 45 bases and is read in frame from base 1. V gives up 3 bases and J gives up 4 bases, and the segment between their germline ends measures 16 bases. The data were obtained in a study of blood T cell repertoires in COVID-19 (dated by TCRdb to between 2020 and 2021). Study-wide context: Samples covering the acute and convalescent phases of COVID-19 were provided by collaborators in the United States, Italy and Spain. The prospective study material was composed of cDNA or gDNA derived from T cells, B-cell-depleted T cells, or PBMCs. Subjects who had been exposed to COVID-19, were actively infected with it, or had recovered from it provided the deeply sampled blood TCRbeta repertoires that made up the dataset. The repertoires were released in a freely available public database intended as a resource for research on the immune response to SARS-CoV-2. Samples came from the ongoing ImmuneRACE study (first 160 participants) plus 1,254 subjects from 6 global collaborators. Nearly every sample came with metadata listing a de-identified subject ID, COVID-19 status, age in years and sex. HLA class I and class II types, where available, came from metadata supplied by the sample provider rather than from assay-based typing. What the research found in general, with its limitations: The quantity of clinical and demographic metadata differed by source and by participant and was supplied without curation.

The immunoSEQ Assay, a bias-controlled multiplex PCR, was used to amplify TCRbeta CDR3 regions from genomic DNA. Under the source paper's analysis protocol: The number of nucleated cells in each sample was estimated from the amplification of reference gene primers within the assay. To quantify the absolute abundance of each unique TCRbeta CDR3 rearrangement, sequence reads were collapsed and filtered. For each sample, productive Simpson clonality was calculated by taking the square root of Simpson's diversity index across productive rearrangements. Not all clones reach the TCRdb copy of this immuneACCESS table, which keeps in-frame sequences only. Checked studies attribute under half of the gap to unresolved V genes and leave the rest unexplained. That table furnishes V, J and clone size, whereas the DNA furnished D and trimming. This sample lists more than 200,000 clones; about 84% were detected once. The ten largest clones represent 6% to 7.5% of the sample.

In the prospective study, participants were roughly 18 to 100 years old, resided in 25 or so geographic areas of the United States, and were enrolled through a virtual design. To assign participants to cohorts, the prospective study relied on clinical history that participants themselves reported in a screening survey and a study questionnaire. Mobile phlebotomists in the prospective study collected whole blood, serum and a nasopharyngeal or oropharyngeal swab from every participant. Prospective study participants could optionally give additional blood draws and questionnaires over an approximately two-month period. Prospective study blood samples were shipped either frozen or at room temperature before DNA extraction.

The V and J segments used are TRBV5-4 and TRBJ1-2, with a weak D call of TRBD1 (6 bases match). The TCR comes from a woman between 40 and 50 years old with acute COVID-19. The sample was PBMCs or T cells enriched from blood (not recorded which). The CDR3 loop reads CASSSLGGGVYGYTF. The DNA sequence reads TGTGCCAGCAGCTCGCTGGGGGGGGGCGTCTATGGCTACACCTTC.